One sample yielded the 26 T cell receptor beta chains listed below, sequenced in a study of a mutant IDH1 vaccine in newly diagnosed glioma. TCRdb's copy holds only in-frame clones and misses some; the assay was immunoSEQ multiplex PCR. The sample consists of around 60,000 clones, roughly four fifths of them appearing once. The sample's time point: week 35, safety follow-up. Doses of 300 ug of mutant IDH1 20-mer peptide were given with topical imiquimod. Their antigens remain unidentified. This specimen consisted of PBMCs, obtained from a glioma patient whose treatment included an IDH1 peptide vaccine. The receptors here all came from a man aged 35 to 55 with glioma.

The CDR3 nucleotides read TGTGCCAGTAGTATAGTTGGGGGCCGGTCCAAAAACATTCAGTACTTC. Translation: CASSIVGGRSKNIQYF. The chain links TRBV19 to TRBJ2-4, with a possible D match to TRBD1 (6 bases). Germline assignment: CDR1 LNHDA and CDR2 SQIVND (reference sequence). Trimming pared 1 base from V and 2 bases from J, leaving 12 bases between. The CDR3 contains 16 residues.

This chain joins TRBV10-3 and TRBJ2-2; 8 nucleotides match TRBD2. Germline assignment: CDR1 ENHRY and CDR2 SYGVKD. The CDR3 is 15 residues long. J gave up 2 bases and V 2 bases, and 1 base lay outside the gene matches. DNA for the CDR3: TGTGCCATCAGTGAGGTAGCGGGAAACACCGGGGAGCTGTTTTTT. Amino acid sequence: CAISEVAGNTGELFF.

This clone is medium-sized by share. The chain joins TRBV13 to TRBJ2-7; D remains ambiguous. Germline V gene lookup returns CDR1 PRHDT and CDR2 FYEKMQ (reference sequence). The ends were cut back, 4 bases at V and 0 bases at J, with 10 bases in the middle. CDR3 length equals 14 residues. The CDR3 loop reads CASSSVTPSYEQYF. The CDR3 coding sequence is TGTGCCAGCAGCTCAGTCACCCCCTCCTACGAGCAGTACTTC. The whole variable domain, filled in from reference TRBV13 and TRBJ2-7, reads AAGVIQSPRHLIKEKRETATLKCYPIPRHDTVYWYQQGPGQDPQFLISFYEKMQSDKGSIPDRFSAQQFSDYHSELNMSSLELGDSALYFCASSSVTPSYEQYFGPGTRLTVT.

In this sample, this clone turned up once. The chain links TRBV10-3 to TRBJ2-7, with TRBD1 identical over 9 bases. V shed 6 bases, J shed 5 bases, and the junction held 11 bases outside the gene matches. The CDR3 runs 15 residues. Germline CDR1 reads ENHRY; CDR2 reads SYGVKD. The CDR3 reads CAISIQGASLDEQYF. The CDR3 DNA reads as TGTGCCATCAGCATACAGGGGGCAAGTTTGGACGAGCAGTACTTC.

This clone occurred once. A junction boundary mismatches the germline segment, possibly from a read error. This sequence joins TRBV7-7 and TRBJ2-3; no reliable D call. The CDR3 length is 14 residues. Germline lookup yields CDR1 SSHAT and CDR2 FNYEAQ (reference sequence). The CDR3 nucleotides are TGTGCTAGCAGCCGCGACCTCCCCACAGATACGCAGTATTTT. Translating gives CASSRDLPTDTQYF.

The chain combines TRBV7-2 with TRBJ2-7; D is perhaps TRBD2 (6 bases). Germline assignment: CDR1 SGHTA and CDR2 FQGNSA. V was pared by 0 bases and J by 1 base, with 7 bases between. The CDR3 length is 14 residues. CDR3 sequence (DNA): TGTGCCAGCAGCTTAGCCGCGGGGTCCTACGAGCAGTACTTC. Translating it yields CASSLAAGSYEQYF.

The chain employs TRBV7-9 and TRBJ2-7; a weak D match, TRBD1 (6 bases). Trimming stripped 3 bases from V and 6 bases from J, with 15 bases between. Germline V lookup: CDR1 SEHNR, CDR2 FQNEAQ (reference sequence). CDR3 length equals 14 residues. This CDR3 reads CASSLGQPPGEQYF. The CDR3 coding sequence is TGTGCCAGCAGCTTGGGACAACCTCCCGGCGAGCAGTACTTC.

The chain has TRBV7-2 and TRBJ1-4, with D unclear. Trimming removed 5 bases at V and 8 bases at J, with 12 bases between. Germline values: CDR1 SGHTA, CDR2 FQGNSA. CDR3 length: 13 residues. The CDR3 DNA sequence: TGTGCCAGCAGCCGGGTCCGCGGGGAAAAACTGTTTTTT. Translating it yields CASSRVRGEKLFF.

V is TRBV5-6 and J is TRBJ2-7; 10 bases map to TRBD1. After removal of 0 bases from V and 4 bases from J, the junction contained 7 bases not matched to a gene. The CDR3 extends over 16 amino acids. CDR1 is SGHDT and CDR2 is YYEEEE in the germline V gene. CDR3 in amino acids: CASSLDGQGVGYEQYF. The CDR3 nucleotides are TGTGCCAGCAGCTTGGACGGACAGGGGGTAGGGTACGAGCAGTACTTC. The whole variable domain, remainder taken from reference TRBV5-6 and TRBJ2-7, is DAGVTQSPTHLIKTRGQQVTLRCSPKSGHDTVSWYQQALGQGPQFIFQYYEEEERQRGNFPDRFSGHQFPNYSSELNVNALLLGDSALYLCASSLDGQGVGYEQYFGPGTRLTVT.

The V gene is TRBV2, the J gene TRBJ2-6, with D perhaps TRBD2 (5 bases). V was cut by 10 bases and J by 4 bases, with 11 bases left in between. This CDR3 has 13 residues. Germline V gene sequence: CDR1 SNHLY, CDR2 FYNNEI. Written as DNA, the CDR3 is TGTGCCACCTCCTCGGGAGGGGCCAACGTCCTGACTTTC. Amino acid sequence: CATSSGGANVLTF.

The chain carries TRBV6-5 and TRBJ1-6, with 7 bases lining up with TRBD1. The germline V gene has CDR1 MNHEY and CDR2 SVGAGI. The CDR3 has 15 amino acids. J lost 7 bases, V lost 0 bases, and 3 bases had no gene match. The CDR3 region has the DNA TGTGCCAGCAGTTACTCGGGGGACAGCAATTCACCCCTCCACTTT. Its protein product is CASSYSGDSNSPLHF.

This clone occurred a few times. The chain employs TRBV29-1 and TRBJ1-2; D unclear. The V gene's germline CDR1 is SQVTM and CDR2 ANQGSEA. V shed 6 bases and J shed 4 bases, with 12 bases lying between them. The CDR3 sequence is 12 residues long. DNA for the CDR3: TGCAGCGTACGTCGGGCAGGCTATGGCTACACCTTC. Its protein is CSVRRAGYGYTF.

This chain joins TRBV7-9 and TRBJ2-7; D is possibly TRBD1 or TRBD2 (6 bases each). The CDR3 totals 14 residues. CDR1 is SEHNR and CDR2 is FQNEAQ in the germline V gene (reference sequence). V lost 0 bases and J 5 bases, leaving 11 bases between the germline ends. CDR3 DNA: TGTGCCAGCAGCTTAGCACGGGGGCACGACGAGCAGTACTTC. Translated, it gives CASSLARGHDEQYF.

The chain recombines TRBV30 with TRBJ2-7; no definite D call. Trimming stripped 2 bases from V and 5 bases from J, with 10 bases between. CDR3 length equals 12 residues. In germline, CDR1 is GTSNPN, CDR2 SVGIG (reference sequence). The CDR3 sequence is CAWSKDKDEQYF. CDR3 DNA: TGTGCCTGGAGTAAGGATAAGGACGAGCAGTACTTC.

This clone was detected only once. The rearrangement joins TRBV4-2 to TRBJ1-4; D is unclear. Trimming removed 0 bases at V and 0 bases at J, with 14 bases between. The germline V gene has CDR1 LGHNA and CDR2 YNFKEQ. This CDR3 has 18 residues. CDR3 region: CASSQDSGSRATNEKLFF. CDR3 nucleotide sequence: TGTGCCAGCAGCCAAGATAGCGGCAGCCGAGCAACTAATGAAAAACTGTTTTTT.

This clone has a handful of counts. This rearrangement joins TRBV6-5 to TRBJ1-5; 7 bases are a match to TRBD1. Germline V CDR1 and CDR2: MNHEY, SVGAGI. Trimming cost V 7 bases and J 6 bases; bases outside gene matches: 6. This CDR3 is built from 13 residues. The CDR3 region is CASTPGGGQPQHF. DNA for the CDR3: TGTGCCAGCACCCCAGGGGGAGGTCAGCCCCAGCATTTT.

This chain connects TRBV29-1 to TRBJ2-3, with a tentative D call TRBD2 (6 bases). Germline V gene data show CDR1 as SQVTM and CDR2 as ANQGSEA. Trimming took off 6 bases at V and 5 bases at J, with 15 bases between the two ends. The length of the CDR3 is 13 residues. Here the CDR3 reads CSVGGLAGDTQYF. The CDR3 DNA reads as TGCAGCGTGGGGGGATTAGCTGGAGATACGCAGTATTTT.

The chain joins TRBV29-1 to TRBJ1-2, with 8 bases aligning to TRBD1. Unmatched junction bases numbered 5, after V lost 6 bases and J lost 8 bases. The germline V gene has CDR1 SQVTM and CDR2 ANQGSEA. The CDR3 loop spans 11 amino acids. CDR3 residues: CSVWTGTGYTF. CDR3 DNA sequence: TGCAGCGTATGGACAGGGACGGGCTACACCTTC.

A word on this clone: Compared with germline, one end of the junction differs, possibly owing to a read error. The chain joins TRBV4-1 to TRBJ2-1; D not certain. This CDR3 region has 12 residues. Germline V gene lookup returns CDR1 MGHRA and CDR2 YSYEKL. The CDR3 DNA is TGCGCCAGCAGCCAAGGGTCGGTGGCTTCTGTCTTC. It codes for CASSQGSVASVF.

The CDR3 nucleotides are TGTGCCAGCCGCGGGGCCGGGGGAGAGCAGTACTTC. It is translated as CASRGAGGEQYF. This rearrangement joins TRBV7-9 to TRBJ2-7; TRBD2 is a possible D gene (6 bases). Per germline, CDR1 SEHNR and CDR2 FQNEAQ (reference sequence). V dropped 8 bases and J dropped 7 bases, with 15 bases sitting between them. The CDR3 covers 12 residues.

This chain uses TRBV6-5 with TRBJ1-3; no reliable D call. Germline V gives CDR1 MNHEY, CDR2 SVGAGI. V shed 0 bases and J shed 3 bases, with 6 bases lying between them. This CDR3 contains 14 residues. CDR3 sequence (DNA): TGTGCCAGCAGTTACTCGAACGGTGGAAACACCATATATTTT. Amino acid sequence: CASSYSNGGNTIYF.

The sample holds one count of this clone. The chain employs TRBV6-6 and TRBJ2-7; TRBD2 is a possible D gene (6 bases). The CDR3 is made up of 14 amino acids. Germline V gives CDR1 MNHNY, CDR2 SVGAGI (reference sequence). V was cut by 7 bases and J by 0 bases, with 13 bases left in between. The DNA of the CDR3 is TGTGCCAGCACCTACCGGGAGCGCTCCTACGAGCAGTACTTC. It translates to CASTYRERSYEQYF.

This clone was counted between two and nine times. V is TRBV7-6 and J is TRBJ1-4, with unresolved D. V lost 4 bases and J 8 bases, leaving 8 bases between the germline ends. Germline assignment: CDR1 SGHVS and CDR2 FNYEAQ. The CDR3 sequence is 12 residues long. CDR3 coding DNA: TGTGCCAGCAGCTCGACCGGGGAAAAACTGTTTTTT. Translation gives CASSSTGEKLFF. The complete variable domain, with remaining parts taken from reference TRBV7-6 and TRBJ1-4, reads GAGVSQSPRYKVTKRGQDVALRCDPISGHVSLYWYRQALGQGPEFLTYFNYEAQQDKSGLPNDRFSAERPEGSISTLTIQRTEQRDSAMYRCASSSTGEKLFFGSGTQLSVL.

The rearrangement uses TRBV7-9 and TRBJ2-3; no definite D call. Germline V gene data show CDR1 as SEHNR and CDR2 as FQNEAQ (reference sequence). Trimming removed 1 base at V and 2 bases at J, with 10 bases between. This CDR3 is built from 15 residues. CDR3 in amino acids: CASSLGWQVTDTQYF. The CDR3 DNA follows: TGTGCCAGCAGCTTAGGTTGGCAGGTCACAGATACGCAGTATTTT.

CDR3 DNA sequence: TGTGCCAGCTCACCACTAAGTCTTGGCGAGGACACAGATACGCAGTATTTT. Protein: CASSPLSLGEDTDTQYF. V and J are TRBV18 and TRBJ2-3; D is undetermined. The germline V gene has CDR1 KGHSH and CDR2 LQKENI. The CDR3 runs 17 residues. The germline V and J ends were trimmed by 1 base and 2 bases, with 16 bases remaining between them. The full variable domain, rest sourced from reference TRBV18 and TRBJ2-3, is NAGVMQNPRHLVRRRGQEARLRCSPMKGHSHVYWYRQLPEEGLKFMVYLQKENIIDESGMPKERFSAEFPKEGPSILRIQQVVRGDSAAYFCASSPLSLGEDTDTQYFGPGTRLTVL.

The chain uses TRBV6-6 and TRBJ2-7; 7 bases align to TRBD1. Germline assignment: CDR1 MNHNY and CDR2 SVGAGI (reference sequence). The junction had 9 bases not matched to a gene; V was cut back by 0 bases and J by 10 bases. The CDR3 covers 14 residues. The CDR3 loop is CASSYSGQTLNQYF. The CDR3 DNA sequence: TGTGCCAGCAGTTACTCGGGACAGACACTGAACCAGTACTTC.